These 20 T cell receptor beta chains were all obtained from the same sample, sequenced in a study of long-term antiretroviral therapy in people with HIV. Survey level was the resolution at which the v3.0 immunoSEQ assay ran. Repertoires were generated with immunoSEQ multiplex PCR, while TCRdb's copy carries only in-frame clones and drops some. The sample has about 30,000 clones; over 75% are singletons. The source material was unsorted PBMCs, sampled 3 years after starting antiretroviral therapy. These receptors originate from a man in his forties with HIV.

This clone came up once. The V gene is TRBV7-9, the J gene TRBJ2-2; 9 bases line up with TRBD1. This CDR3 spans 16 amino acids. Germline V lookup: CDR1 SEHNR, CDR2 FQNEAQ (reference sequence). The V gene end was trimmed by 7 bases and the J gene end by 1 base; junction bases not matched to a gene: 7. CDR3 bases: TGTGCCAGCACACTCGACAGGGGGATGAACACCGGGGAGCTGTTTTTT. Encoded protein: CASTLDRGMNTGELFF.

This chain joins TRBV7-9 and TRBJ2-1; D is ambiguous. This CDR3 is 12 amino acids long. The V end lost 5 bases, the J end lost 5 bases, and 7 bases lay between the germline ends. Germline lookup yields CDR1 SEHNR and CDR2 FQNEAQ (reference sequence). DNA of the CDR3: TGTGCCAGCAGCCCACAGCACAATGAGCAGTTCTTC. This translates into CASSPQHNEQFF.

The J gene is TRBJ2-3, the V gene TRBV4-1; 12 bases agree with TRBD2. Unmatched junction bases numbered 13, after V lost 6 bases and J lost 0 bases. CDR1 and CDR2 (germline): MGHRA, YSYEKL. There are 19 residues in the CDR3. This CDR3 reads CASSGTSGSSVLSTDTQYF. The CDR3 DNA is TGCGCCAGCAGTGGGACTAGCGGGTCCTCGGTATTGAGCACAGATACGCAGTATTTT.

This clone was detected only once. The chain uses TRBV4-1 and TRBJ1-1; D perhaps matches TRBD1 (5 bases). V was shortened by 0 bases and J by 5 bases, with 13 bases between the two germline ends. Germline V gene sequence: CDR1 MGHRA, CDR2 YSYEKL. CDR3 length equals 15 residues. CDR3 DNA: TGCGCCAGCAGCCAAGACGCCAGGGAAAAAACTGAAGCTTTCTTT. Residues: CASSQDAREKTEAFF.

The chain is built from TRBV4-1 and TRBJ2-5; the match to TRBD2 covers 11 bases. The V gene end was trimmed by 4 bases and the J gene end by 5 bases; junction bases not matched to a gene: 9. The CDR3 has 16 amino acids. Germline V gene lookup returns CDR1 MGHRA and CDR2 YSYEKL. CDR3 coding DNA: TGCGCCAGCAGCCCTCTAGCGGGGGGCGTTCCGGAGACCCAGTACTTC. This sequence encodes CASSPLAGGVPETQYF.

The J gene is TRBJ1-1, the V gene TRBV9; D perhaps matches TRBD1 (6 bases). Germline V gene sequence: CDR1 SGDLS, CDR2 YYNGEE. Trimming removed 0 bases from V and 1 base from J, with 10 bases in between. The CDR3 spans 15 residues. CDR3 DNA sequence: TGTGCCAGCAGCGTAGGGAGGGGGGGGAACACTGAAGCTTTCTTT. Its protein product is CASSVGRGGNTEAFF.

This chain's CDR3 is CASSSTPWNEQFF. The CDR3 region has the DNA TGTGCCAGCAGCTCCACCCCGTGGAATGAGCAGTTCTTC. The V call is TRBV7-9, the J call TRBJ2-1; D gene ambiguous. V was cut by 4 bases and J by 7 bases, with 11 bases left in between. CDR3 size: 13 residues. CDR1 is SEHNR, CDR2 FQNEAQ, per germline (reference sequence).

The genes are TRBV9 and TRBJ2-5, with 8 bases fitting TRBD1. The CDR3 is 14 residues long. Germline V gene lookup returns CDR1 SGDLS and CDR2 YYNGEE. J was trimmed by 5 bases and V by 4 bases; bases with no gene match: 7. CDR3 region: CASSPGGVRETQYF. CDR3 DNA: TGTGCCAGCAGCCCAGGGGGCGTCAGGGAGACCCAGTACTTC.

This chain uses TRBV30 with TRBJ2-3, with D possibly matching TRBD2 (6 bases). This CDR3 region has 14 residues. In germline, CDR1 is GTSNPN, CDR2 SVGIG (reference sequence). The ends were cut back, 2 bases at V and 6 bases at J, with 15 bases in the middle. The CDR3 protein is CAWSTASGVDTQYF. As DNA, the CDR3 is TGTGCCTGGAGTACTGCCTCGGGGGTGGATACGCAGTATTTT. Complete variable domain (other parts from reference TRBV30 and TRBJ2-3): SQTIHQWPATLVQPVGSPLSLECTVEGTSNPNLYWYRQAAGRGLQLLFYSVGIGQISSEVPQNLSASRPQDRQFILSSKKLLLSDSGFYLCAWSTASGVDTQYFGPGTRLTVL.

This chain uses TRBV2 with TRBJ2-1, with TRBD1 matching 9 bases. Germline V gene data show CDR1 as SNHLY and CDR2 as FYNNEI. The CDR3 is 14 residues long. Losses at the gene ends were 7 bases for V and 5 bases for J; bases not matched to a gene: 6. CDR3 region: CASIRQGVDNEQFF. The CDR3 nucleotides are TGTGCCAGCATACGACAGGGGGTTGACAATGAGCAGTTCTTC.

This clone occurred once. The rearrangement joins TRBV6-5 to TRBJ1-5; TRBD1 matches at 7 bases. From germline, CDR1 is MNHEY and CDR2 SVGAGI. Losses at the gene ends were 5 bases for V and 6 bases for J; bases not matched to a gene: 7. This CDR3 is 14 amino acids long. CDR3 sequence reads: CASSPGQSAQPQHF. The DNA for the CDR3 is TGTGCCAGCAGTCCGGGACAGTCGGCTCAGCCCCAGCATTTT.

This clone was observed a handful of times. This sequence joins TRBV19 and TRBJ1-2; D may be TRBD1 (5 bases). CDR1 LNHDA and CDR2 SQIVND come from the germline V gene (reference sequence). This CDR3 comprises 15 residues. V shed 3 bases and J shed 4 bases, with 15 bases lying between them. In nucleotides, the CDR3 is TGTGCCAGTAGTATGGGGCAACGGGGAGGCTATGGCTACACCTTC. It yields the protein CASSMGQRGGYGYTF.

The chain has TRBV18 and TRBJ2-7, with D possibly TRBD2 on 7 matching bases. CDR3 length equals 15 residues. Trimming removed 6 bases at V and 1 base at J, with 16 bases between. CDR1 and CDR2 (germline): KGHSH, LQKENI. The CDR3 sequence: CASSPGGQVSYEQYF. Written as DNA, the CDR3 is TGTGCCAGCTCCCCCGGGGGGCAGGTTTCCTACGAGCAGTACTTC. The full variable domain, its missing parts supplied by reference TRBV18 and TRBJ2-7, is NAGVMQNPRHLVRRRGQEARLRCSPMKGHSHVYWYRQLPEEGLKFMVYLQKENIIDESGMPKERFSAEFPKEGPSILRIQQVVRGDSAAYFCASSPGGQVSYEQYFGPGTRLTVT.

In DNA form, the CDR3 reads TGTGCCAGCAGCACAGGACAGGGCAGTGAAGCTTTCTTT. It encodes CASSTGQGSEAFF. The chain is built from TRBV9 and TRBJ1-1, with 8 bases lining up with TRBD1. This CDR3 comprises 13 residues. V shed 4 bases and J 7 bases; nucleotides not matched to a gene: 6. Germline CDR1 and CDR2: SGDLS and YYNGEE.

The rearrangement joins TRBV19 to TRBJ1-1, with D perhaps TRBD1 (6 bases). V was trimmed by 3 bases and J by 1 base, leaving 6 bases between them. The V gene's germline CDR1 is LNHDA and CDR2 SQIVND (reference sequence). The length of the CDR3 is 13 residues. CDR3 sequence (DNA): TGTGCCAGTAGTATCAGGGGGAACACTGAAGCTTTCTTT. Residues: CASSIRGNTEAFF.

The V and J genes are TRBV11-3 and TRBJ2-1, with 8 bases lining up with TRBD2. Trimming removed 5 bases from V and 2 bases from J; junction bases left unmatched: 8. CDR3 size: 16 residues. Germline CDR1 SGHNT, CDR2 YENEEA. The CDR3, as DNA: TGTGCCAGCAGCCTAGGCCGACTAGCGACCTACAATGAGCAGTTCTTC. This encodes CASSLGRLATYNEQFF.

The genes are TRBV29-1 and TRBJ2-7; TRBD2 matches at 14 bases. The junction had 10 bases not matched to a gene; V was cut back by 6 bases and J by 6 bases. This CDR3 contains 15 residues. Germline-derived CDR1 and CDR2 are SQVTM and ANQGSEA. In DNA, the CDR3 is TGCAGCGTCCTCGGGGGGGGACTAGCGGGAGTCGAGCAGTACTTC. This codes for CSVLGGGLAGVEQYF.

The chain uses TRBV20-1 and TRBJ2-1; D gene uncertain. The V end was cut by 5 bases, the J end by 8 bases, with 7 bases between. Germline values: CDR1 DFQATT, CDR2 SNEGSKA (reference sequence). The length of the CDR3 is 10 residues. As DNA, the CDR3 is TGCAGTGCTCTGGCAGATGAGCAGTTCTTC. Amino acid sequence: CSALADEQFF.

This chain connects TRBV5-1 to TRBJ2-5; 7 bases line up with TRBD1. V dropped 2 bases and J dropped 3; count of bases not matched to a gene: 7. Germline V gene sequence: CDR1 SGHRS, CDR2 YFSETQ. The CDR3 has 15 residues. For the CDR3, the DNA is TGCGCCAGCAGCTTCCGGGACACAGGGGAAGAGACCCAGTACTTC. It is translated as CASSFRDTGEETQYF.

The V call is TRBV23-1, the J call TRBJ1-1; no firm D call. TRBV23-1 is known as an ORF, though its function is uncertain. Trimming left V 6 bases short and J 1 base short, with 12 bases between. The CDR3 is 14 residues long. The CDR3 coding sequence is TGCGCCAGCAGCCTTATTCGAAAGAACACTGAAGCTTTCTTT. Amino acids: CASSLIRKNTEAFF.